This T cell receptor beta chain appears in the sequencing data of a study of blood T cell repertoires in COVID-19. Turning to the study itself: Samples of COVID-19 (acute and convalescent) were obtained from the United States, Italy and Spain.

Authors' data handling: Reference gene primer amplification gave nucleated cell count estimates. Profiled with immunoSEQ multiplex PCR; TCRdb holds only in-frame clones, not every one. Clonal size and the V and J genes are those of that table, whereas D and trimming came from the DNA. The sample has approximately 150,000 clones, approximately 90% seen once; the top ten hold about 17%. This clonotype was sampled from a man over 45 with active or convalescent COVID-19. Sequenced: peripheral blood.

The CDR3 sequence is CASSESGVSGGETQYF. CDR3 bases: TGCGCCAGCAGTGAGTCCGGGGTTAGCGGAGGGGAGACCCAGTACTTC. This rearrangement joins TRBV10-1 to TRBJ2-5; the D gene is possibly TRBD2 (6 bases). This CDR3 comprises 16 residues. Trimming shortened V by 0 bases and J by 5 bases, and 16 bases separated the two germline ends. Germline V gene sequence: CDR1 WNHNN, CDR2 SYGVQD (reference sequence).